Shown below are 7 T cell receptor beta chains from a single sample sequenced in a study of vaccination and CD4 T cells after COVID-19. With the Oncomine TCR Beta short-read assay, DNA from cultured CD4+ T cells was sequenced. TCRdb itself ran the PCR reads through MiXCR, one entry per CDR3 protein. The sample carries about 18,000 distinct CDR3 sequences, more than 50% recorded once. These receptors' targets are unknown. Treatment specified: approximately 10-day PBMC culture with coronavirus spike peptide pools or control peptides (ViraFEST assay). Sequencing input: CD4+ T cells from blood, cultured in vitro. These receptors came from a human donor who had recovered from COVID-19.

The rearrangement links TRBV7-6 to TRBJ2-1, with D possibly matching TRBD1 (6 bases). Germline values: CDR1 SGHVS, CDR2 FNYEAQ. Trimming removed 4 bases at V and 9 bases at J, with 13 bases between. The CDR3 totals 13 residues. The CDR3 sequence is CASSSLTGSEQFF. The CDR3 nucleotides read TGTGCCAGCAGCTCATTGACAGGATCTGAGCAGTTCTTC.

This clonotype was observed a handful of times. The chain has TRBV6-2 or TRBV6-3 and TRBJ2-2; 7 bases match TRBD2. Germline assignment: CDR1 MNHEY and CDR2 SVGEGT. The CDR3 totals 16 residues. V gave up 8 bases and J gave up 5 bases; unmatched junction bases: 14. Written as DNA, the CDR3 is TGTGCCAGCCGCCAATCGGGAGGCTCCCCGACCGGGGAGCTGTTTTTT. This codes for CASRQSGGSPTGELFF.

For the CDR3, the DNA is TGCAGTGCTAGACACAACTACCAAGAGACCCAGTACTTC. It specifies CSARHNYQETQYF. The rearrangement joins TRBV20-1 to TRBJ2-5; no definite D call. Germline V gene sequence: CDR1 DFQATT, CDR2 SNEGSKA (reference sequence). The CDR3 contains 13 residues. Trimming shortened V by 2 bases and J by 0 bases, and 7 bases separated the two germline ends.

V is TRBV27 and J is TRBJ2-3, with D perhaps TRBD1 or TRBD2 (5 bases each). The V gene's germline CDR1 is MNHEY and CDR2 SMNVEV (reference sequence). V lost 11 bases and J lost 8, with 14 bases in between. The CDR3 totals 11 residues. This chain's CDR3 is CASRGRVTQYF. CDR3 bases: TGTGCCTCCCGGGGACGAGTTACGCAGTATTTT.

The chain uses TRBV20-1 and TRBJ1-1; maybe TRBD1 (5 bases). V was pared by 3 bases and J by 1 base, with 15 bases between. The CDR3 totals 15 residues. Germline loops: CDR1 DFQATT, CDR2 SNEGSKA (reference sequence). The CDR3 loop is CSARTQRQQNTEAFF. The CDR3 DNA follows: TGCAGTGCTAGGACCCAACGACAGCAGAACACTGAAGCTTTCTTT.

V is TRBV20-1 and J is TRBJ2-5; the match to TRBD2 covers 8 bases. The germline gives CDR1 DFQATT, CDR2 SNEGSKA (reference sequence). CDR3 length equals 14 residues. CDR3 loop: CSPLAGSFQETQYF. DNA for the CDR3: TGCAGCCCTTTAGCGGGGTCATTCCAAGAGACCCAGTACTTC.

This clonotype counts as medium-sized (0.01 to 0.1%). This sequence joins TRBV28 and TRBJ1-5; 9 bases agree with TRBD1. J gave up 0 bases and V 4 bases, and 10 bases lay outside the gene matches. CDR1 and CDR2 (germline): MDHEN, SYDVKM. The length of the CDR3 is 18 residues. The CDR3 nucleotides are TGTGCCAGCAGTTCATCGGGACAGGGAACTTATAGCAATCAGCCCCAGCATTTT. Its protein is CASSSSGQGTYSNQPQHF. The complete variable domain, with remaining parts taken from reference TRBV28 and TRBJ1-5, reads DVKVTQSSRYLVKRTGEKVFLECVQDMDHENMFWYRQDPGLGLRLIYFSYDVKMKEKGDIPEGYSVSREKKERFSLILESASTNQTSMYLCASSSSGQGTYSNQPQHFGDGTRLSIL.